This T cell receptor beta chain comes out of a study of blood T cell repertoires in COVID-19. For the study at large: From T cells, B-cell-depleted T cells, or PBMCs came the material, which was cDNA or gDNA.

The CDR3 is made up of 15 amino acids. The germline gives CDR1 SGHNT, CDR2 YYREEE (reference sequence). V gave up 3 bases and J gave up 0 bases, with 9 bases separating them. In the original analysis: Amplified reference gene primers provided the basis for estimating nucleated cell counts. The data were produced by immunoSEQ multiplex PCR, yet TCRdb's version contains in-frame clones alone and is incomplete. D and trimming were read from the DNA, whereas the V and J calls and clone size are those reported in that table. The repertoire consists of around 300,000 clones, with 89% occurring once and the leading ten covering 1.9%. Recovered status applied to Cohort 3 donors who had two consecutive negative PCRs. It also applied to those with clearance or with symptom resolution.

V gene TRBV5-4 combines with J gene TRBJ2-2; D not certain. The sequencing sample was made of PBMCs or T cells enriched from blood (not recorded which). The sequence was collected from a woman between 55 and 75 years old who had recovered from COVID-19. CDR3 nucleotides: TGTGCCAGCAGCTCCGGTACCCCGAACACCGGGGAGCTGTTTTTT. It yields the protein CASSSGTPNTGELFF.